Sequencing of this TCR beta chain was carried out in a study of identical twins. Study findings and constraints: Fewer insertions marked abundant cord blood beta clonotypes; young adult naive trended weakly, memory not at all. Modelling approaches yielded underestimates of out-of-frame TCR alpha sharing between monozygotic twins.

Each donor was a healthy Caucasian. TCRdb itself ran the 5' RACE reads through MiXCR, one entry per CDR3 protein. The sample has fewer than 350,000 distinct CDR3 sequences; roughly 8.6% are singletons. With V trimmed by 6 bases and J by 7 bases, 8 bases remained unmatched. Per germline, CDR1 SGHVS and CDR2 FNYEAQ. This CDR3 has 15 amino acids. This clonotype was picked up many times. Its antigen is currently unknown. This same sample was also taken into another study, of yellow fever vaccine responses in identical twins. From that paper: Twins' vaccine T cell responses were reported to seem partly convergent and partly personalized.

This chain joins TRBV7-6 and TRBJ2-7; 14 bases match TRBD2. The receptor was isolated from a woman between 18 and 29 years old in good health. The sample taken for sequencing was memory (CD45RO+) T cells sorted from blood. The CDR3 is CASSPTGTSGSEQYF. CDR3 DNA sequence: TGTGCCAGCAGTCCAACCGGGACTAGCGGGAGTGAGCAGTACTTC.